Listed below are T cell receptor beta chains from one sample, sequenced in a study of blood T cell repertoires in COVID-19. The assay was immunoSEQ multiplex PCR, and TCRdb's table has in-frame clones only and misses some. This sample carries around 240,000 clones, around 90% of them seen once, and the ten largest clones take 1% to 1.5%. The sample taken for sequencing was PBMCs or T cells enriched from blood (not recorded which). Receptors were obtained from a human donor in a cohort exposed to, infected with or recovered from COVID-19 (not recorded which). The donor label of this sample is uncertain. CDR3s include the opening cysteine and the closing phenylalanine or tryptophan. The order of the fields is clone size, D gene, V gene, CDR3 protein. D genes are given only for firm matches. Not every row has a clone size; where given, it reads once, few, many or a size class.

NA,TRBD1,TRBV13,CASSLEATGRPAFF
NA,NA,TRBV4-1,CASSQRTEPNYGYTF
NA,NA,TRBV30,CAWSARQLSNYGYTF
NA,NA,TRBV2,CASSGAGRYEQYF
NA,NA,TRBV5-8,CASRYRRGYGYTF
NA,TRBD1,TRBV3-1/TRBV3-2,CASSQKGAVDGYTF
NA,NA,TRBV11-2,CALRRPPEAFF
NA,TRBD2,TRBV24-1,CATGDPAGVYNEQFF
NA,NA,TRBV11-2,CASSPLAKNIQYF
NA,NA,TRBV20-1,CSASGGSFSYEQYF
NA,NA,TRBV21-1,CASSKDPRDRGYLSYNEQFF
NA,TRBD1,TRBV4-1,CASSRTGHNEKLFF
few,NA,TRBV5-4,CASSSQGLPEAFF
NA,NA,TRBV30,CAWSVRGGELFF
NA,TRBD2,TRBV4-2,CASSRTGGESYEQYF
NA,NA,TRBV25-1,CASSGQMNTEAFF
NA,NA,TRBV6-1,CASSEWGVTEAFF
once,NA,TRBV5-5,CASSPQKTVGNTIYF
NA,NA,TRBV4-1,CASKVAASSYNEQFF
NA,NA,TRBV6-2/TRBV6-3,CASSQYLETEAFF